These 30 T cell receptor beta chains came from one sample sequenced in a study of PD-1 blockade in classical Hodgkin lymphoma. Data came from immunoSEQ multiplex PCR; TCRdb stores just in-frame clones and leaves some out. The table lists approximately 26,000 clones, about 90% of them singletons. Time point meaning: newly diagnosed, previously untreated cHL patient sample. The CD4+ T cells used were purified from thawed PBMCs through magnetic negative selection. Material for sequencing was CD4+ T cells from blood. These receptors were obtained from a human donor with classical Hodgkin lymphoma.

The chain links TRBV10-3 to TRBJ1-1; possibly TRBD1 for D (5 bases). This CDR3 spans 14 amino acids. V lost 6 bases and J 3 bases, leaving 14 bases between the germline ends. Germline-derived CDR1 and CDR2 are ENHRY and SYGVKD. The CDR3 DNA reads as TGTGCCATCAGCTCGAGGTTAGGGGACACTGAAGCTTTCTTT. Encoded protein: CAISSRLGDTEAFF.

This clone was seen a single time. The V call is TRBV7-2, the J call TRBJ1-5, with D perhaps matching TRBD1 (6 bases). CDR1 and CDR2 (germline): SGHTA, FQGNSA. Trimming cost V 5 bases and J 0 bases, with 14 bases left between them. This CDR3 comprises 16 residues. CDR3 nucleotide sequence: TGTGCCAGCAGCGCCGGGACACCATATAGCAATCAGCCCCAGCATTTT. Protein sequence: CASSAGTPYSNQPQHF.

V usage is TRBV27 and J usage is TRBJ2-3; D is uncertain. CDR1 and CDR2 from the germline V gene are MNHEY and SMNVEV (reference sequence). Trimming took 0 bases from V and 3 from J, leaving 7 bases between them. CDR3 length: 14 residues. The CDR3 bases are TGTGCCAGCAGTTTATCCAGCCCGACAGATACGCAGTATTTT. Translation gives CASSLSSPTDTQYF.

J is TRBJ1-6 and V is TRBV5-1, with 7 bases identical to TRBD1. Trimming at V came to 0 bases and at J to 10 bases, leaving 7 bases not matched to a gene. CDR1 is SGHRS, CDR2 YFSETQ, per germline. The CDR3 totals 15 residues. The CDR3 DNA is TGCGCCAGCAGCTTGGGCCAGGGGGTTGTCTCACCCCTCCACTTT. Translated, it gives CASSLGQGVVSPLHF.

The rearrangement links TRBV6-6 to TRBJ2-2, with TRBD1 as a possible D gene (5 bases). The V gene's germline CDR1 is MNHNY and CDR2 SVGAGI (reference sequence). Deletions cut 3 bases from V and 4 bases from J, with 6 bases between. CDR3 length: 13 amino acids. CDR3 residues: CASSYGATGELFF. CDR3 DNA: TGTGCCAGCAGTTATGGGGCCACCGGGGAGCTGTTTTTT.

The chain is built from TRBV5-6 and TRBJ1-1, with D perhaps matching TRBD1 (5 bases). V was cut by 1 base and J by 6 bases, with 10 bases left in between. CDR1 SGHDT and CDR2 YYEEEE come from the germline V gene. The CDR3 sequence is 13 residues long. CDR3 nucleotide sequence: TGTGCCAGCAGCTTGTACCAGGGTTCTGAAGCTTTCTTT. Protein: CASSLYQGSEAFF.

V is TRBV11-2 and J is TRBJ2-7; D remains ambiguous. Germline V gene lookup returns CDR1 SGHAT and CDR2 FQNNGV. This CDR3 has 15 residues. Trimming cost V 4 bases and J 1 base, with 14 bases left between them. Here the CDR3 DNA reads TGTGCCAGCAGCTCCAGCCACCCTGGATCCTACGAGCAGTACTTC. Its translation: CASSSSHPGSYEQYF.

This clone occurred once. The chain couples TRBV7-9 to TRBJ2-2, with 9 bases identical to TRBD1. The CDR3 loop spans 14 amino acids. CDR1 SEHNR and CDR2 FQNEAQ come from the germline V gene (reference sequence). V gave up 5 bases and J gave up 5 bases; unmatched junction bases: 3. The CDR3 is CASSRDRETGELFF. In nucleotides, the CDR3 is TGTGCCAGCAGCCGGGACAGGGAGACCGGGGAGCTGTTTTTT.

V and J are TRBV11-3 and TRBJ2-5; D may match TRBD1 or TRBD2 (6 bases each). Germline V gene data show CDR1 as SGHNT and CDR2 as YENEEA. The CDR3 is 11 amino acids. The V gene lost 5 bases and the J gene lost 14 bases, with 15 bases spanning the gap. CDR3 sequence (DNA): TGTGCCAGCAGCCTAGGGGGACTCCTCTACTTC. It is translated as CASSLGGLLYF.

The rearrangement joins TRBV27 to TRBJ2-3, with TRBD2 identical over 7 bases. CDR1 is MNHEY, CDR2 SMNVEV, per germline (reference sequence). V lost 5 bases to trimming and J lost 2 bases; unmatched junction nucleotides: 10. The CDR3 sequence is 16 residues long. In DNA, the CDR3 is TGTGCCAGCAGTCCAAAGCGGGGAGCTATCACAGATACGCAGTATTTT. Protein: CASSPKRGAITDTQYF.

This rearrangement joins TRBV7-8 to TRBJ1-3, with D unclear. Germline loops: CDR1 SGHVS, CDR2 FQNEAQ. Trimming pared 5 bases from V and 0 bases from J, leaving 14 bases between. The CDR3 contains 16 residues. CDR3 sequence: CASSGWRHGSGNTIYF. Written as DNA, the CDR3 is TGTGCCAGCAGCGGGTGGAGGCACGGCTCTGGAAACACCATATATTTT.

A single count supports this clone. The chain employs TRBV6-1 and TRBJ2-7; 12 bases line up with TRBD2. With 7 bases clipped from V and 2 bases from J, the junction kept 3 bases outside the gene matches. CDR3 length: 14 residues. Germline CDR1 is MNHNS and CDR2 is SASEGT. DNA for the CDR3: TGTGCCAGCATTGGACTAGCGGGACCCTACGAGCAGTACTTC. Protein product: CASIGLAGPYEQYF.

J is TRBJ1-3 and V is TRBV6-5; D unclear. V was cut by 5 bases and J by 1 base, with 12 bases left in between. This CDR3 has 15 amino acids. The germline V gene encodes CDR1 MNHEY and CDR2 SVGAGI. The DNA for the CDR3 is TGTGCCAGCAGTAAACCCGACGGGTCTGGAAACACCATATATTTT. Translated: CASSKPDGSGNTIYF.

V gene TRBV19 combines with J gene TRBJ2-5, with D unclear. This CDR3 contains 13 residues. Germline CDR1 is LNHDA and CDR2 is SQIVND (reference sequence). V shed 6 bases and J shed 5 bases, with 13 bases lying between them. This CDR3 is CASRPSPGETQYF. CDR3 DNA: TGTGCCAGTAGGCCATCCCCCGGGGAGACCCAGTACTTC.

A single count supports this clone. This CDR3 is CASSRTSGGSSYEQYF. CDR3 coding DNA: TGTGCCAGTAGTAGGACTAGCGGTGGGAGCTCCTACGAGCAGTACTTC. This sequence joins TRBV19 and TRBJ2-7; 10 positions agree with TRBD2. CDR1 and CDR2 (germline): LNHDA, SQIVND (reference sequence). CDR3 size: 16 residues. J lost 0 bases, V lost 4 bases, and 6 bases had no gene match.

This clone was recorded once. The chain carries TRBV5-1 and TRBJ2-1; 8 positions agree with TRBD1. V was clipped by 6 bases and J by 0 bases; unmatched bases: 2. The CDR3 totals 14 residues. Germline V CDR1 and CDR2: SGHRS, YFSETQ. The CDR3 DNA reads as TGCGCCAGCACCGGGACAGGCTCCTACAATGAGCAGTTCTTC. Protein: CASTGTGSYNEQFF.

The J gene is TRBJ2-3, the V gene TRBV5-1; D is unresolved. This CDR3 is built from 16 residues. The germline V and J ends were trimmed by 4 bases and 0 bases, with 15 bases remaining between them. Germline V gives CDR1 SGHRS, CDR2 YFSETQ. CDR3 loop: CASSLDGLGSTDTQYF. CDR3 in DNA: TGCGCCAGCAGCCTCGATGGGCTAGGAAGCACAGATACGCAGTATTTT.

J is TRBJ2-3 and V is TRBV7-3, with TRBD2 matching over 7 bases. The trim removed 8 bases at V and 7 bases at J, leaving 12 bases unmatched. The CDR3 is made up of 14 amino acids. CDR1 and CDR2 from the germline V gene are SGHTA and FQGTGA. CDR3 region: CASQEGGGSYTQYF. CDR3 coding DNA: TGTGCCAGCCAAGAGGGCGGGGGATCGTATACGCAGTATTTT.

V usage is TRBV7-7 and J usage is TRBJ1-2, with D possibly being TRBD1 (5 bases). The V gene's germline CDR1 is SSHAT and CDR2 FNYEAQ (reference sequence). V dropped 1 base and J dropped 0 bases, with 9 bases sitting between them. The CDR3 runs to 15 residues. CDR3: CASSLEVGANYGYTF. CDR3 nucleotide sequence: TGTGCCAGCAGCTTAGAAGTGGGGGCTAACTATGGCTACACCTTC.

CDR3 coding DNA: TGTGCCAGCAGTCCCGCCAGCGGGCGGAGAAACAATGAGCAGTTCTTC. Amino acids: CASSPASGRRNNEQFF. The chain carries TRBV27 and TRBJ2-1; a possible D gene is TRBD2 (6 bases). This CDR3 comprises 16 residues. Between the trimmed V and J ends, which lost 5 bases and 5 bases, there was a span of 19 bases. CDR1 is MNHEY, CDR2 SMNVEV, per germline (reference sequence).

The J gene is TRBJ2-2, the V gene TRBV7-8; no clear D. The CDR3 consists of 14 residues. V gave up 2 bases and J gave up 1 base, with 5 bases separating them. In germline, CDR1 is SGHVS, CDR2 FQNEAQ. CDR3 sequence: CASSLRQNTGELFF. CDR3 DNA: TGTGCCAGCAGCTTAAGGCAGAACACCGGGGAGCTGTTTTTT.

The chain employs TRBV21-1 and TRBJ1-5. TRBV21-1 is reported as a pseudogene. This CDR3 has 11 residues. CDR3 nucleotide sequence: TGTGCCAGAAATAGCAATCAGCCCCAGCATTTT. Its protein product is CARNSNQPQHF.

The V and J genes are TRBV19 and TRBJ2-3; a possible D gene is TRBD2 (6 bases). Trimming stripped 2 bases from V and 3 bases from J, with 6 bases between. CDR1 is LNHDA and CDR2 is SQIVND in the germline V gene (reference sequence). CDR3 length equals 13 residues. CDR3 amino acids: CASSISGTDTQYF. CDR3 DNA: TGTGCCAGTAGTATAAGCGGGACAGATACGCAGTATTTT.

V and J are TRBV18 and TRBJ1-1, with D tentatively TRBD1 (6 bases). The CDR3 has 15 residues. Trimming shortened V by 4 bases and J by 4 bases, and 16 bases separated the two germline ends. The germline V gene has CDR1 KGHSH and CDR2 LQKENI. CDR3 protein: CASSLKTGEVTEAFF. In DNA form, the CDR3 reads TGTGCCAGCTCACTTAAGACAGGCGAGGTCACTGAAGCTTTCTTT.

The rearrangement uses TRBV5-1 and TRBJ2-2; D gene ambiguous. Germline lookup yields CDR1 SGHRS and CDR2 YFSETQ. The CDR3 has 14 amino acids. Between the trimmed V and J ends, which lost 5 bases and 3 bases, there was a span of 11 bases. This chain's CDR3 is CASSPDGYTGELFF. The CDR3, as DNA: TGCGCCAGCAGTCCCGACGGATACACCGGGGAGCTGTTTTTT.

The genes are TRBV10-3 and TRBJ2-2; TRBD2 might be the D (6 bases). Germline V gene sequence: CDR1 ENHRY, CDR2 SYGVKD. CDR3 size: 17 residues. With 2 bases removed from V and 1 base from J, the gap between germline ends came to 14 bases. Here the CDR3 DNA reads TGTGCCATCAGTGAGGATAGGGGCGGGGTGAACACCGGGGAGCTGTTTTTT. Its translation: CAISEDRGGVNTGELFF.

The genes are TRBV18 and TRBJ1-1; maybe TRBD1 (6 bases). The germline V and J ends were trimmed by 5 bases and 5 bases, with 12 bases remaining between them. The CDR3 runs to 13 residues. Per germline, CDR1 KGHSH and CDR2 LQKENI. The CDR3 here is CASSRGGYTEAFF. CDR3 in DNA: TGTGCCAGCTCAAGGGGGGGTTATACTGAAGCTTTCTTT. The variable domain in full, with the rest retrieved from reference TRBV18 and TRBJ1-1, is NAGVMQNPRHLVRRRGQEARLRCSPMKGHSHVYWYRQLPEEGLKFMVYLQKENIIDESGMPKERFSAEFPKEGPSILRIQQVVRGDSAAYFCASSRGGYTEAFFGQGTRLTVV.

Only one count was recorded for this clone. A read error may account for a junction end that differs from germline. This chain connects TRBV11-2 to TRBJ2-5; 11 nucleotides line up with TRBD2. The CDR3 runs to 14 residues. Per germline, CDR1 SGHAT and CDR2 FQNNGV. CDR3 in DNA: TGTGCCAGCAGCTCCCTGGGACTAGCGGTATCTCAGCACTTC. This gives the protein CASSSLGLAVSQHF.

V usage is TRBV5-6 and J usage is TRBJ2-6; D might be TRBD1 (5 bases). CDR1 and CDR2 from the germline V gene are SGHDT and YYEEEE. This CDR3 has 18 amino acids. V dropped 3 bases and J dropped 0 bases, with 16 bases sitting between them. The CDR3 DNA is TGTGCCAGCAGCTGGTCCCAGGGTTCGGTCTCTGGGGCCAACGTCCTGACTTTC. This codes for CASSWSQGSVSGANVLTF.

The chain links TRBV5-5 to TRBJ2-2; maybe TRBD2 (5 bases). Trimming shortened V by 0 bases and J by 4 bases, and 13 bases separated the two germline ends. CDR1 is SGHKS and CDR2 is YYEKEE in the germline V gene (reference sequence). CDR3 length: 16 residues. The CDR3 sequence: CASSLGRGWSTGELFF. For the CDR3, the DNA is TGTGCCAGCAGCTTGGGCCGGGGTTGGTCCACCGGGGAGCTGTTTTTT.